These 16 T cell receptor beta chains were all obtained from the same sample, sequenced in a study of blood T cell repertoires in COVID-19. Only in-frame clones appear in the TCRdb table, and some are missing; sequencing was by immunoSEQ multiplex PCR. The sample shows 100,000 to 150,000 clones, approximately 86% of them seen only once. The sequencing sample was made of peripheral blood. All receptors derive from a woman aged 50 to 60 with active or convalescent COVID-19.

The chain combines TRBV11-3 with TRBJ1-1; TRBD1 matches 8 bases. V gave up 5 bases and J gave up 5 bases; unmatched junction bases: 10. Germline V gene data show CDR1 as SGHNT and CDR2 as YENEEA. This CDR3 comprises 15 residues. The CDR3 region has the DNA TGTGCCAGCAGCGATCAATCAACAGGGGGGACTGAAGCTTTCTTT. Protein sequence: CASSDQSTGGTEAFF.

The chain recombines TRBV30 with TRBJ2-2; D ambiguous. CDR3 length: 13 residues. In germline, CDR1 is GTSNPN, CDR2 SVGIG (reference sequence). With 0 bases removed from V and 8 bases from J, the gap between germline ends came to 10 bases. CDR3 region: CAWSVLTEGELFF. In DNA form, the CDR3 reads TGTGCCTGGAGTGTCCTGACGGAGGGGGAGCTGTTTTTT.

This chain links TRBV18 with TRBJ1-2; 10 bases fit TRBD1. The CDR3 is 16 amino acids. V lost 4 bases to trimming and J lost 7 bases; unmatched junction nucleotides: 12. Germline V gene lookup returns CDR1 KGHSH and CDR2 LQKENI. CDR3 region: CASSRAVTGTGAGYTF. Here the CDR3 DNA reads TGTGCCAGCTCACGCGCCGTTACCGGGACAGGGGCTGGCTACACCTTC. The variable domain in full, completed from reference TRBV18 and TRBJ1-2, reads NAGVMQNPRHLVRRRGQEARLRCSPMKGHSHVYWYRQLPEEGLKFMVYLQKENIIDESGMPKERFSAEFPKEGPSILRIQQVVRGDSAAYFCASSRAVTGTGAGYTFGSGTRLTVV.

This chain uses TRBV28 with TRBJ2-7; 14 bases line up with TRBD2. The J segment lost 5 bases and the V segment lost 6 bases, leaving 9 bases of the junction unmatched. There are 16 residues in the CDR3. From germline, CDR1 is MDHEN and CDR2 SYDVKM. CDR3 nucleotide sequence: TGTGCCAGCAGAGGGGGGACTAGCGGGGGCCCGAACGAGCAGTACTTC. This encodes CASRGGTSGGPNEQYF.

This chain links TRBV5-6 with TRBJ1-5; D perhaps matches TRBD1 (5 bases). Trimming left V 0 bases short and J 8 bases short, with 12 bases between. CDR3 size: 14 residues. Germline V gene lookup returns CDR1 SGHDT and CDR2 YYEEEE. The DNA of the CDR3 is TGTGCCAGCAGCTTGGGACAAAGGGGAAAGCCCCAGCATTTT. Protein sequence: CASSLGQRGKPQHF.

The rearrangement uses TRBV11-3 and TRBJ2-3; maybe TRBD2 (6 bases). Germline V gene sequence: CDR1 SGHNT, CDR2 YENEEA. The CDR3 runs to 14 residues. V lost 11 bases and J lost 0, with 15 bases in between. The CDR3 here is CAGVAAPSTDTQYF. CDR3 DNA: TGTGCCGGGGTAGCGGCGCCTAGCACAGATACGCAGTATTTT.

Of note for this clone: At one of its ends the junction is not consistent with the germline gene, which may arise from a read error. The CDR3 loop is CASSRTGPDTQYF. The CDR3 DNA reads as TGTGCTAGCAGCCGCACAGGGCCAGATACGCAGTATTTT. The chain employs TRBV7-7 and TRBJ2-3, with D maybe TRBD1 (6 bases). Germline V gene lookup returns CDR1 SSHAT and CDR2 FNYEAQ (reference sequence). The CDR3 spans 13 residues.

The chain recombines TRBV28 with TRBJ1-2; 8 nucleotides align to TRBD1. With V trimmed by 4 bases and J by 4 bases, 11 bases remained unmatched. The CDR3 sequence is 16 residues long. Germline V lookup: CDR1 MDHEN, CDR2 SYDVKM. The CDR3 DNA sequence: TGTGCCAGCAGTTCCCCGTCAGGACAGGGCCCCTATGGCTACACCTTC. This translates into CASSSPSGQGPYGYTF.

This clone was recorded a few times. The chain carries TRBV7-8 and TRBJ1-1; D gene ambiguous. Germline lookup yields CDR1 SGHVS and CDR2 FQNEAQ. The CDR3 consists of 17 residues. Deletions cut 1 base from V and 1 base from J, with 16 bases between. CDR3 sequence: CASSLGRDRRGNTEAFF. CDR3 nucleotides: TGTGCCAGCAGCTTAGGACGAGACCGTCGGGGGAACACTGAAGCTTTCTTT. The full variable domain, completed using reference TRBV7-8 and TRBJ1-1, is GAGVSQSPRYKVAKRGQDVALRCDPISGHVSLFWYQQALGQGPEFLTYFQNEAQLDKSGLPSDRFFAERPEGSVSTLKIQRTQQEDSAVYLCASSLGRDRRGNTEAFFGQGTRLTVV.

CDR3 nucleotides: TGTGCCAGCAGTTTTCAGGGTACGGCAGATACGCAGTATTTT. This gives the protein CASSFQGTADTQYF. The chain employs TRBV28 and TRBJ2-3, with a tentative D call TRBD1 (5 bases). V was cut by 3 bases and J by 4 bases, with 11 bases left in between. Germline V gives CDR1 MDHEN, CDR2 SYDVKM. The CDR3 extends over 14 amino acids.

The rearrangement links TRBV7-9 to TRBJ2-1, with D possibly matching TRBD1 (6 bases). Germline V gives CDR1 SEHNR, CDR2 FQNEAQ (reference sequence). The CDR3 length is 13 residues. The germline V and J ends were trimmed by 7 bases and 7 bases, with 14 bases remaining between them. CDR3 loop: CASTRGQYNEQFF. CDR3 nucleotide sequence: TGTGCCAGCACACGAGGACAGTATAATGAGCAGTTCTTC.

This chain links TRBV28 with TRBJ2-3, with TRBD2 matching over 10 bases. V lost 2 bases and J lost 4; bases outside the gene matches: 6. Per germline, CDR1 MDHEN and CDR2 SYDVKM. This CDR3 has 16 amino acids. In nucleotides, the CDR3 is TGTGCCAGCAGTTTACACCTAGCGGGAGCGGCAGATACGCAGTATTTT. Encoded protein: CASSLHLAGAADTQYF. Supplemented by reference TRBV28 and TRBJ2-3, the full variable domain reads DVKVTQSSRYLVKRTGEKVFLECVQDMDHENMFWYRQDPGLGLRLIYFSYDVKMKEKGDIPEGYSVSREKKERFSLILESASTNQTSMYLCASSLHLAGAADTQYFGPGTRLTVL.

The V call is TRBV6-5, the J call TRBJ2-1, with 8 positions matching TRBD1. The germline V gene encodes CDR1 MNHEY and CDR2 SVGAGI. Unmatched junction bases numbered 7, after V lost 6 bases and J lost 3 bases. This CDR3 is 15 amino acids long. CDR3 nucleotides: TGTGCCAGCAGCCTCGACAGGGGTGTCTACAATGAGCAGTTCTTC. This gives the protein CASSLDRGVYNEQFF.

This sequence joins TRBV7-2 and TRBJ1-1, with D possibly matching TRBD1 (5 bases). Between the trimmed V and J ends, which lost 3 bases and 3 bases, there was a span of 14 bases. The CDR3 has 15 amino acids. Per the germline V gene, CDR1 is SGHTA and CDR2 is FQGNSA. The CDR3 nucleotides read TGTGCCAGCAGCTTGGCGGGGGTACTGTACACTGAAGCTTTCTTT. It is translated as CASSLAGVLYTEAFF.

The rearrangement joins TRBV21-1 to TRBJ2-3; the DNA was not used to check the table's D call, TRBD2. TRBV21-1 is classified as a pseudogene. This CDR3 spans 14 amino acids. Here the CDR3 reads CARLRAGETDTQYF. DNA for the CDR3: TGTGCCAGGTTACGAGCGGGAGAAACAGATACGCAGTATTTT.

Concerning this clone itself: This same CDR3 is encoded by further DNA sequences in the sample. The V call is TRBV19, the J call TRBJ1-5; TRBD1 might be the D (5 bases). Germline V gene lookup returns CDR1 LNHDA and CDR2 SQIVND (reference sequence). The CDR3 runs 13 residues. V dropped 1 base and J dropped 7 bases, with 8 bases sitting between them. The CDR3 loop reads CASSIVGGQPQHF. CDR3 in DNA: TGTGCCAGTAGTATAGTGGGGGGGCAGCCCCAGCATTTT.